The sequence of this TCR beta chain was determined in a study of shared clonotypes between healthy human individuals (TCRdb year 2020). Looking at the study overall: The cohort comprised a couple of women and a few men aged 18 to 49 years. Different laboratories and diverse techniques were used to prepare libraries and sequence TCR repertoires, to increase sequencing depth and limit assay-specific biases. To estimate repertoire size and how much clonotype sharing occurs between individuals, the study deeply sequenced the blood TCR repertoires of about five healthy adults. Each donor's leukapheresis produced roughly between roughly 0.85 and 9.5 billion PBMCs. For each donor, CD4 naive and CD4 memory were each run on three plates, CD8 naive on two plates, and CD8 memory on one plate.

Donors were healthy HIV-negative adults with no recently reported acute infections or vaccinations. Only Caucasian adults living in Nashville, Tennessee, USA were represented among the donors. CD4+ T cells were enriched by magnetic negative selection, after which naive cells were positively selected on CD45RA and the negative fraction was taken as the memory subset. Blood was obtained by leukapheresis, after which PBMCs were separated by Ficoll-Histopaque density gradient centrifugation and cryopreserved in liquid nitrogen vapor phase. Analytical flow cytometry was used to check the purity and quantity of each magnetically sorted T cell population. Genomic DNA was isolated from each sorted fraction and quantified by UV absorbance on a Nanodrop 2000c. Worth noting for this clone: The antigen it recognizes is unknown. No much larger clone exists at a distance of one base, and base qualities are not known.

Using the deep immunoSEQ assay, multiplex PCR amplified TCR CDR3 regions from genomic DNA. For each cell subset, the extracted genomic DNA was distributed evenly across all wells of several immunoSEQ 96-well plates, and each plate served as one replicate. For sorted subsets, about 0.2 ug genomic DNA, equal to approximately 30,000 T cell genomes, was loaded into each replicate PCR. The purified libraries were quantified using a Qubit 3.0 fluorometer, sized with a Bioanalyzer 2100, and then quantified again using the KAPA Library Quantification kit. Each immunoSEQ 96-well plate was sequenced on its own single-read 150-cycle Illumina NextSeq 550 flow cell. For the original study's pipeline: Because the immunoSEQ output included only junctional sequences and no quality scores, the filtering could not be the same as the filtering used for full-length reads. Sequences were annotated with PyIR, a Python wrapper for IgBLAST v1.9, and V/J genes and CDR3 were assigned using IMGT germline references. Any read was removed if the V/J assignment was weak (E-value above 1e-6), the CDR3 was missing, or the read contained stop codons, out-of-frame junctions, or ambiguous translated residues. V3J clonotypes were defined as sequences sharing the same inferred V gene, J gene, and CDR3 amino acid sequence. The percentage overlap between two repertoires was calculated by dividing the number of shared unique clonotypes by the size of the smaller repertoire. Three approaches were used to assess repertoire richness: RTK rarefaction, the Chao1 estimator, and Recon v2.1 estimates of unobserved clonotypes. For all TCRbeta clonotypes obtained by the gDNA method from a few donors, generation probabilities were computed with OLGA. As stored in TCRdb, this immuneACCESS dataset retains in-frame rearrangements with V and J assigned. A fraction of the clones does not appear; measured against another copy, unresolved V genes explain less than half of the discrepancy, and the remainder lacks a known reason. Clonal size and the V and J genes are those of that table, whereas D and trimming came from the DNA. Within this sample are 1,400,000 or so clones, with approximately 98.5% of them counted one time only. Together, the top ten hold 0.3% to 0.45% of the sample.

CDR1 is given as SEHNR and CDR2 as FQNEAQ, both from the germline V gene (reference sequence). V was cut back by 5 bases and J by 4 bases, leaving a gap of 17 bases between them. The CDR3 goes from the cysteine to the phenylalanine over 15 residues. The DNA shown is the 45-base CDR3, in frame from base 1. What the authors observed across the whole study: Even with the large sequencing depth, rarefaction of the sorted-subset datasets indicated that sequencing was incomplete. Naive subsets generally had larger estimated clonotype richness than memory subsets. The small number of donors limited the genetic and exposure-history diversity represented. Across four donors, approximately 4.6% of naive CD4, roughly 3.3% of naive CD8, about 2.3% of memory CD4, and 0.3% to 0.45% of memory CD8 clonotypes were shared. Sampling was restricted to blood, and TCR repertoires in tissues likely differ from the TCR repertoires found in blood. Clonotypes shared by all four sorted-subset donors showed higher generation probabilities than non-shared clonotypes. Pairwise subsampling led to the expectation that sequencing depth would affect the degree of clonotype sharing among donors.

This sequence uses TRBV7-9 and TRBJ1-1; the D gene is unclear. The sequenced sample consisted of naive CD4+ T cells sorted from blood. Taken with the paper, the label for cell subset or site translates to: CD45RA+ positively selected. The sequence came from a man younger than 45 in good health. The encoded CDR3 is CASSHTDSQGTEAFF. The DNA reads as follows: TGTGCCAGCAGCCACACGGACTCCCAAGGCACTGAAGCTTTCTTT.